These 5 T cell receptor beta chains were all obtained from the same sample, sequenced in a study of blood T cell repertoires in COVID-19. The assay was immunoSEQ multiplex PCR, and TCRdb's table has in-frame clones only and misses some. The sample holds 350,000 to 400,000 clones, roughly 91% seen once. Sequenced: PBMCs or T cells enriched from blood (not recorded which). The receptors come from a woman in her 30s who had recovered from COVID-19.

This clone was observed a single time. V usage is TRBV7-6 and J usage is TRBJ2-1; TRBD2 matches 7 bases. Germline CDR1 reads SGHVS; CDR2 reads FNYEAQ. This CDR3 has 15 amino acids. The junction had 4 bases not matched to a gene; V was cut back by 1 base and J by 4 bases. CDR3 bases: TGTGCCAGCAGCTTAGTAGCGGGCCCATACAATGAGCAGTTCTTC. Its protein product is CASSLVAGPYNEQFF.

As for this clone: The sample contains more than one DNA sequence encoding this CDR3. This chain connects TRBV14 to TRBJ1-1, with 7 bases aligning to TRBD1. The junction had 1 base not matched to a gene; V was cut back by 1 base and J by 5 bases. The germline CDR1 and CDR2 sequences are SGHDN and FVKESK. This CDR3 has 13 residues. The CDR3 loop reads CASSQVQGTEAFF. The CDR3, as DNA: TGTGCCAGCAGCCAAGTACAGGGGACTGAAGCTTTCTTT.

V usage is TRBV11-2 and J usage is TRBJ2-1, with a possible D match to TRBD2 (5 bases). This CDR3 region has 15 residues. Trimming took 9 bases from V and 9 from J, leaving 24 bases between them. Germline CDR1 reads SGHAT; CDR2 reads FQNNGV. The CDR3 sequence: CASSRTRLASGEQFF. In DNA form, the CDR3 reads TGTGCCAGTTCCCGTACCCGTTTAGCGTCAGGTGAGCAGTTCTTC.

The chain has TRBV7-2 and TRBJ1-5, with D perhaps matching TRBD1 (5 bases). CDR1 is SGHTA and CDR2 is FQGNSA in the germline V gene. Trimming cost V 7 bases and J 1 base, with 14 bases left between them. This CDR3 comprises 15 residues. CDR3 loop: CASTPQGPSNQPQHF. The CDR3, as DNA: TGTGCCAGCACCCCTCAGGGTCCCAGCAATCAGCCCCAGCATTTT.

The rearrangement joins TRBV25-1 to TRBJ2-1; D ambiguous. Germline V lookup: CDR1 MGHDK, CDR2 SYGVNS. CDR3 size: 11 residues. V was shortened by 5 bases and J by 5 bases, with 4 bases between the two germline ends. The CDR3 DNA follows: TGTGCCAGCAGTACACACAATGAGCAGTTCTTC. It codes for CASSTHNEQFF.